Below are 29 T cell receptor beta chains sequenced from a single sample in a study of T cell repertoires in cytomegalovirus infection. Antigen specificity for these receptors is unknown. TCRdb reanalysed the reads using MiXCR and keeps one entry per CDR3 protein. This sample has around 800,000 distinct CDR3 sequences; 32% occur once, and the top ten carry under 15%. Sequences were derived from cultured CD8+ T cells from PBMCs, sampled from culture after CMV antigen stimulation. The receptors were sampled from a human donor in good health (CMV status not recorded). Some clones in this sample may be carry-over from other donors' samples.

This clonotype turned up a few times. V gene TRBV3-1 combines with J gene TRBJ1-5; D remains ambiguous. CDR3 length: 15 amino acids. The germline V gene encodes CDR1 LGHDT and CDR2 YNNKEL (reference sequence). Trimming shortened V by 0 bases and J by 3 bases, and 9 bases separated the two germline ends. Here the CDR3 DNA reads TGTGCCAGCAGCCAAGATGGGAACCCCAATCAGCCCCAGCATTTT. Encoded protein: CASSQDGNPNQPQHF.

This clonotype was seen a few times. This chain connects TRBV29-1 to TRBJ1-1; D possibly corresponds to TRBD1 (6 bases). Germline CDR1 is SQVTM and CDR2 is ANQGSEA. V lost 4 bases and J lost 5, with 17 bases in between. The CDR3 length is 14 residues. CDR3 protein: CSVGSRPRGTEAFF. As DNA, the CDR3 is TGCAGCGTTGGAAGTAGGCCGAGGGGGACTGAAGCTTTCTTT.

The chain recombines TRBV19 with TRBJ2-1; D gene uncertain. V lost 10 bases and J 0 bases, leaving 10 bases between the germline ends. Germline CDR1 LNHDA, CDR2 SQIVND (reference sequence). The CDR3 loop spans 13 amino acids. The CDR3 sequence is CATGPSSYNEQFF. The CDR3 region has the DNA TGTGCCACAGGACCGAGCTCCTACAATGAGCAGTTCTTC.

This clonotype has only one observation. At one end, the junction sequence differs from germline, possibly due to a read error. The chain has TRBV7-6 and TRBJ2-1, with D unclear. This CDR3 region has 17 residues. Germline CDR1 and CDR2: SGHVS and FNYEAQ. The CDR3 here is CDSLSKSKIFSYNEQFF. As DNA, the CDR3 is TGTGACAGCCTCAGCAAAAGTAAAATATTCTCCTACAATGAGCAGTTCTTC. Filled out from reference TRBV7-6 and TRBJ2-1, the complete variable domain reads GAGVSQSPRYKVTKRGQDVALRCDPISGHVSLYWYRQALGQGPEFLTYFNYEAQQDKSGLPNDRFSAERPEGSISTLTIQRTEQRDSAMYRCDSLSKSKIFSYNEQFFGPGTRLTVL.

The rearrangement uses TRBV7-3 and TRBJ1-2; D perhaps matches TRBD1 (5 bases). This CDR3 comprises 17 residues. Trimming stripped 4 bases from V and 0 bases from J, with 18 bases between. Germline V gives CDR1 SGHTA, CDR2 FQGTGA. CDR3 DNA: TGTGCCAGCAGCTCCCTCACCCCGGGACCTTCTAACTATGGCTACACCTTC. It yields the protein CASSSLTPGPSNYGYTF.

The chain joins TRBV28 to TRBJ2-1; 9 nucleotides match TRBD2. CDR1 is MDHEN, CDR2 SYDVKM, per germline. This CDR3 comprises 17 residues. Unmatched junction bases numbered 8, after V lost 5 bases and J lost 0 bases. The CDR3 is CASSQTLAGCSYNEQFF. For the CDR3, the DNA is TGTGCCAGCAGTCAAACCCTAGCGGGGTGCTCCTACAATGAGCAGTTCTTC.

This chain links TRBV2 with TRBJ1-1; tentative D call: TRBD1 (5 bases). Germline V lookup: CDR1 SNHLY, CDR2 FYNNEI. The CDR3 consists of 13 residues. V was cut by 0 bases and J by 4 bases, with 6 bases left in between. CDR3 residues: CASSEAGPTEAFF. Written as DNA, the CDR3 is TGTGCCAGCAGTGAAGCGGGGCCCACTGAAGCTTTCTTT.

There are a few counts of this clonotype. This rearrangement joins TRBV20-1 to TRBJ2-1; 9 bases map to TRBD2. This CDR3 spans 14 amino acids. J gave up 2 bases and V 7 bases, and 6 bases lay outside the gene matches. Germline V gene sequence: CDR1 DFQATT, CDR2 SNEGSKA (reference sequence). The CDR3 loop reads CSVKAGGTYNEQFF. The CDR3 DNA sequence: TGCAGTGTTAAAGCGGGGGGTACCTACAATGAGCAGTTCTTC.

This rearrangement joins TRBV6-6 to TRBJ2-3; 10 bases agree with TRBD1. The CDR3 contains 13 residues. V lost 10 bases to trimming and J lost 4 bases; unmatched junction nucleotides: 5. Germline CDR1 and CDR2: MNHNY and SVGAGI (reference sequence). CDR3 DNA: TGTGCCATCCCCGGGACAGGGGCAGATACGCAGTATTTT. This gives the protein CAIPGTGADTQYF.

The V gene is TRBV7-8, the J gene TRBJ1-5; D may be TRBD1 (5 bases). Germline V lookup: CDR1 SGHVS, CDR2 FQNEAQ. V lost 5 bases, J lost 6 bases, and 17 bases lay in between. The CDR3 is made up of 15 amino acids. The chain's CDR3 is CASSLEVGGLQPQHF. As DNA, the CDR3 is TGTGCCAGCAGCCTCGAAGTGGGGGGACTTCAGCCCCAGCATTTT.

The chain couples TRBV19 to TRBJ1-1; 9 nucleotides align to TRBD1. CDR3 size: 15 residues. With 6 bases clipped from V and 2 bases from J, the junction kept 7 bases outside the gene matches. CDR1 is LNHDA, CDR2 SQIVND, per germline (reference sequence). CDR3 DNA: TGTGCCAGTAGGACCCACAGGGGGCCCAACACTGAAGCTTTCTTT. Its protein product is CASRTHRGPNTEAFF.

This clonotype was recorded a few times. The chain carries TRBV27 and TRBJ2-7; D is perhaps TRBD2 (7 bases). Germline CDR1 reads MNHEY; CDR2 reads SMNVEV (reference sequence). Trimming pared 7 bases from V and 5 bases from J, leaving 24 bases between. The CDR3 has 16 amino acids. As DNA, the CDR3 is TGTGCCAGCAACCAGAAGGAGGGGGGGCGAACCCACGAGCAGTACTTC. It translates to CASNQKEGGRTHEQYF.

This clonotype was seen ten or more times. The chain recombines TRBV11-2 with TRBJ2-3; 11 bases line up with TRBD2. Germline trimming cut 0 bases from V and 7 bases from J; bases unmatched to any gene: 6. The CDR3 spans 16 residues. Germline CDR1 SGHAT, CDR2 FQNNGV. CDR3 bases: TGTGCCAGCAGCTTAGAGCTAGCGGGGGGCCAGAATACGCAGTATTTT. This sequence encodes CASSLELAGGQNTQYF.

This clonotype turned up a few times. The genes are TRBV12-5 and TRBJ1-4, with a weak D call TRBD1 (5 bases). This CDR3 is built from 16 residues. Trimming removed 0 bases at V and 5 bases at J, with 13 bases between. Germline-derived CDR1 and CDR2 are LGHNT and FRNRAP. DNA for the CDR3: TGTGCTAGTGGTTTGGTACTCGGGGCAGGGAATGAAAAACTGTTTTTT. Protein product: CASGLVLGAGNEKLFF.

In its sample, this clonotype was seen many times. The DNA for the CDR3 is TGTGCCAGCAGCAATCTACGGGACAGGGCCTACGAGCAGTACTTC. Translation gives CASSNLRDRAYEQYF. The chain uses TRBV7-8 and TRBJ2-7, with 9 positions matching TRBD1. Per germline, CDR1 SGHVS and CDR2 FQNEAQ. There are 15 residues in the CDR3. V lost 5 bases and J lost 2; bases outside the gene matches: 7. Combining the CDR3 with reference TRBV7-8 and TRBJ2-7 gives the whole variable domain GAGVSQSPRYKVAKRGQDVALRCDPISGHVSLFWYQQALGQGPEFLTYFQNEAQLDKSGLPSDRFFAERPEGSVSTLKIQRTQQEDSAVYLCASSNLRDRAYEQYFGPGTRLTVT.

This clonotype was counted between two and nine times. CDR3 loop: CASSFSGQSTDTQYF. The CDR3 bases are TGTGCCAGCAGTTTCTCGGGACAGAGCACAGATACGCAGTATTTT. J is TRBJ2-3 and V is TRBV6-5; 7 bases agree with TRBD1. This CDR3 is 15 amino acids long. Losses at the gene ends were 4 bases for V and 0 bases for J; bases not matched to a gene: 4. Germline V lookup: CDR1 MNHEY, CDR2 SVGAGI.

CDR3: CASSFIPPGPMNTEAFF. The CDR3 bases are TGTGCCAGCAGCTTCATTCCTCCGGGGCCTATGAACACTGAAGCTTTCTTT. J is TRBJ1-1 and V is TRBV11-2, with D tentatively TRBD1 (5 bases). The ends were cut back, 3 bases at V and 0 bases at J, with 17 bases in the middle. This CDR3 has 17 residues. Per germline, CDR1 SGHAT and CDR2 FQNNGV.

This clonotype was seen a single time. This sequence may be a read error, since a much larger clone differs from it by one base. The chain uses TRBV7-2 and TRBJ2-1; 8 positions match TRBD2. Germline V lookup: CDR1 SGHTA, CDR2 FQGNSA. The J segment lost 7 bases and the V segment lost 5 bases, leaving 10 bases of the junction unmatched. The CDR3 totals 15 residues. CDR3 nucleotides: TGTGCCAGCAGCCCCCCAGCGGGGGAGCGGAATGAGCAGTTCTTC. Translated, it gives CASSPPAGERNEQFF.

The V gene is TRBV6-6, the J gene TRBJ2-2; 10 positions match TRBD2. Germline-derived CDR1 and CDR2 are MNHNY and SVGAGI (reference sequence). V lost 5 bases, J lost 7 bases, and 10 bases stayed unmatched. CDR3 length: 16 amino acids. CDR3 in amino acids: CASSELVTSGVGELFF. The CDR3 region has the DNA TGTGCCAGCAGTGAACTAGTAACTAGCGGGGTCGGGGAGCTGTTTTTT.

This clonotype was observed a few times. V usage is TRBV25-1 and J usage is TRBJ1-4; 9 nucleotides align to TRBD1. The CDR3 has 20 residues. CDR1 is MGHDK and CDR2 is SYGVNS in the germline V gene. The ends lost 7 bases at V and 0 bases at J; junction bases unmatched: 18. The CDR3 region is CASNLPGQGPIIATNEKLFF. The CDR3 DNA follows: TGTGCCAGCAACCTCCCGGGACAGGGCCCAATAATTGCAACTAATGAAAAACTGTTTTTT.

This chain uses TRBV7-3 with TRBJ1-2, with D hard to call. This CDR3 is built from 15 residues. The V end was cut by 0 bases, the J end by 6 bases, with 14 bases between. The germline V gene has CDR1 SGHTA and CDR2 FQGTGA. The CDR3 DNA reads TGTGCCAGCAGCTTAACGGACCTGATTGAGGATGGCTACACCTTC. Its protein is CASSLTDLIEDGYTF.

A few counts support this clonotype. Here the CDR3 reads CASSPWGQDEKLFF. The CDR3 DNA follows: TGTGCCAGCAGCCCGTGGGGACAGGATGAAAAACTGTTTTTT. This chain links TRBV7-9 with TRBJ1-4; 8 bases agree with TRBD1. V shed 5 bases, J shed 6 bases, and the junction held 5 bases outside the gene matches. The CDR3 is made up of 14 amino acids. The germline CDR1 and CDR2 sequences are SEHNR and FQNEAQ (reference sequence).

The chain uses TRBV7-9 and TRBJ1-2, with TRBD1 matching over 9 bases. The length of the CDR3 is 16 residues. The J segment lost 2 bases and the V segment lost 5 bases, leaving 9 bases of the junction unmatched. Germline values: CDR1 SEHNR, CDR2 FQNEAQ (reference sequence). The CDR3 loop reads CASSLPRDRENYGYTF. In DNA form, the CDR3 reads TGTGCCAGCAGCCTTCCAAGGGACAGGGAAAACTATGGCTACACCTTC.

The chain employs TRBV28 and TRBJ1-3; no definite D call. CDR3 size: 15 residues. Between the trimmed V and J ends, which lost 0 bases and 0 bases, there was a span of 6 bases. The germline CDR1 and CDR2 sequences are MDHEN and SYDVKM. The CDR3 region is CASSLWAASGNTIYF. CDR3 DNA: TGTGCCAGCAGTTTATGGGCGGCCTCTGGAAACACCATATATTTT.

This clonotype has a count of ten or more. The V and J genes are TRBV7-9 and TRBJ1-5; a weak D match, TRBD1 (6 bases). The ends were cut back, 5 bases at V and 6 bases at J, with 14 bases in the middle. Germline V gives CDR1 SEHNR, CDR2 FQNEAQ (reference sequence). The length of the CDR3 is 14 residues. CDR3 region: CASSDGGARQPQHF. The DNA of the CDR3 is TGTGCCAGCAGCGACGGGGGGGCTCGTCAGCCCCAGCATTTT.

Only one count was recorded for this clonotype. Since the CDR3 does not end with the conserved phenylalanine or tryptophan, this likely comes from a read error. This sequence joins TRBV27 and TRBJ1-2; the D gene is possibly TRBD1 (6 bases). Trimming left V 0 bases short and J 11 bases short, with 19 bases between. Germline loops: CDR1 MNHEY, CDR2 SMNVEV (reference sequence). The CDR3 consists of 15 residues. Here the CDR3 DNA reads TGTGCCAGCAGTTTATCGAGCAGGGGCCCTCTAGGATACACCGTC. Translating gives CASSLSSRGPLGYTV.

This clonotype was detected a few times. The CDR3 reads CASGEGFSNQPQHF. CDR3 nucleotide sequence: TGTGCCAGCGGAGAGGGTTTTAGCAATCAGCCCCAGCATTTT. The J gene is TRBJ1-5, the V gene TRBV6-2 or TRBV6-3; the D is unclear. Germline values: CDR1 MNHEY, CDR2 SVGEGT. V lost 8 bases and J lost 0, with 11 bases in between. This CDR3 has 14 amino acids.

The V and J genes are TRBV7-9 and TRBJ2-5; TRBD2 might be the D (6 bases). Trimming cost V 5 bases and J 5 bases, with 21 bases left between them. Germline assignment: CDR1 SEHNR and CDR2 FQNEAQ (reference sequence). This CDR3 spans 16 amino acids. The CDR3 DNA follows: TGTGCCAGCAGCAGCCACTCGGGACTCCAGAGGGAGACCCAGTACTTC. It specifies CASSSHSGLQRETQYF.

This clonotype has a handful of counts. This chain connects TRBV10-3 to TRBJ2-5, with D possibly TRBD2 on 6 matching bases. V was clipped by 10 bases and J by 1 base, with 19 bases between them. This CDR3 spans 15 amino acids. Germline lookup yields CDR1 ENHRY and CDR2 SYGVKD. The CDR3 DNA is TGTGCCACCCAACAAGGCGGGATCCTCCAAGAGACCCAGTACTTC. It encodes CATQQGGILQETQYF.